Listed here are 27 T cell receptor beta chains from one sample, sequenced in a study of blood T cell repertoires in COVID-19. Sequencing was performed with immunoSEQ multiplex PCR; in TCRdb, only in-frame clones are kept and a portion is missing. The repertoire consists of nearly 300,000 clones, with approximately 88% occurring once and the leading ten covering under 8%. Material: peripheral blood. These receptors were obtained from a woman aged 30 to 39 who had recovered from COVID-19.

The sample holds a few counts of this clone. This sequence joins TRBV25-1 and TRBJ1-2; D call uncertain. The germline CDR1 and CDR2 sequences are MGHDK and SYGVNS. The CDR3 runs 14 residues. Trimming took 1 base from V and 0 from J, leaving 6 bases between them. CDR3 amino acids: CASSEWSANYGYTF. The CDR3, as DNA: TGTGCCAGCAGTGAATGGTCGGCTAACTATGGCTACACCTTC.

V usage is TRBV5-1 and J usage is TRBJ2-3, with D tentatively TRBD1 (6 bases). Germline V CDR1 and CDR2: SGHRS, YFSETQ. With 0 bases removed from V and 1 base from J, the gap between germline ends came to 15 bases. The CDR3 covers 17 residues. The CDR3 here is CASSLEGQWARTDTQYF. CDR3 nucleotides: TGCGCCAGCAGCTTGGAAGGACAGTGGGCCCGCACAGATACGCAGTATTTT.

The sample holds one count of this clone. This CDR3 is CASSPSQARNTEAFF. The CDR3 nucleotides read TGTGCCAGCAGCCCCTCACAGGCAAGAAACACTGAAGCTTTCTTT. This rearrangement joins TRBV7-6 to TRBJ1-1; the D gene is possibly TRBD1 (5 bases). The V end lost 5 bases, the J end lost 2 bases, and 15 bases lay between the germline ends. From germline, CDR1 is SGHVS and CDR2 FNYEAQ. This CDR3 region has 15 residues.

The chain's CDR3 is CASSNTQTGIGSPLHF. In DNA, the CDR3 is TGTGCCAGCAGTAACACACAGACGGGAATAGGCTCACCCCTCCACTTT. The chain employs TRBV2 and TRBJ1-6; no definite D call. Deletions cut 5 bases from V and 10 bases from J, with 21 bases between. There are 16 residues in the CDR3. From germline, CDR1 is SNHLY and CDR2 FYNNEI.

The chain uses TRBV5-4 and TRBJ2-3; tentative D call: TRBD1 (6 bases). The CDR3 runs 16 residues. Germline loops: CDR1 SGHNT, CDR2 YYREEE (reference sequence). V dropped 0 bases and J dropped 6 bases, with 17 bases sitting between them. CDR3 sequence: CASSLARGGSSDTQYF. The DNA for the CDR3 is TGTGCCAGCAGCTTGGCTAGAGGGGGTTCATCGGATACGCAGTATTTT.

The chain employs TRBV6-5 and TRBJ2-5; possibly TRBD2 for D (5 bases). This CDR3 is built from 14 residues. Trimming removed 0 bases at V and 9 bases at J, with 14 bases between. Germline assignment: CDR1 MNHEY and CDR2 SVGAGI. The CDR3 DNA reads TGTGCCAGCAGTTACTCGATGACCCCACTAGCCCAGTACTTC. Translating gives CASSYSMTPLAQYF.

This sequence joins TRBV5-4 and TRBJ1-2, with D uncertain. Looked up from germline, CDR1 is SGHNT and CDR2 is YYREEE (reference sequence). V lost 1 base to trimming and J lost 6 bases, with 10 bases between them. The CDR3 is 13 amino acids. CDR3 in amino acids: CASSLFGGNGYTF. CDR3 DNA: TGTGCCAGCAGCTTGTTCGGAGGGAATGGCTACACCTTC.

The chain couples TRBV9 to TRBJ1-1, with TRBD1 as a possible D gene (6 bases). Per the germline V gene, CDR1 is SGDLS and CDR2 is YYNGEE. The CDR3 runs to 14 residues. With 4 bases removed from V and 2 bases from J, the gap between germline ends came to 12 bases. This chain's CDR3 is CASSPRTVNTEAFF. In DNA, the CDR3 is TGTGCCAGCAGCCCGAGGACAGTCAACACTGAAGCTTTCTTT.

This chain joins TRBV14 and TRBJ1-1; 7 bases fit TRBD1. The CDR3 contains 12 residues. Germline assignment: CDR1 SGHDN and CDR2 FVKESK. V lost 4 bases, J lost 7 bases, and 3 bases stayed unmatched. The CDR3 region is CASSPNRGEAFF. CDR3 in DNA: TGTGCCAGCAGCCCCAACAGGGGTGAAGCTTTCTTT.

The chain recombines TRBV18 with TRBJ2-5; 10 bases are a match to TRBD1. CDR3 size: 14 residues. Germline CDR1 reads KGHSH; CDR2 reads LQKENI. Trimming cost V 4 bases and J 3 bases; bases outside gene matches: 2. CDR3 protein: CASSLTGGEETQYF. DNA for the CDR3: TGTGCCAGCTCACTGACAGGGGGCGAAGAGACCCAGTACTTC.

This clone occurred once. The chain recombines TRBV4-1 with TRBJ1-2; D not resolved. This CDR3 spans 15 amino acids. Deletions cut 3 bases from V and 0 bases from J, with 11 bases between. Germline V lookup: CDR1 MGHRA, CDR2 YSYEKL. CDR3 sequence (DNA): TGCGCCAGCAGCCACCTATTTCGCGCTAACTATGGCTACACCTTC. This codes for CASSHLFRANYGYTF.

The genes are TRBV25-1 and TRBJ1-6, with 7 bases fitting TRBD1. V shed 1 base, J shed 7 bases, and the junction held 4 bases outside the gene matches. Germline CDR1 is MGHDK and CDR2 is SYGVNS. The CDR3 is 15 amino acids. CDR3 amino acids: CASSESGTANSPLHF. The CDR3 nucleotides read TGTGCCAGCAGTGAATCCGGGACAGCCAATTCACCCCTCCACTTT.

The J gene is TRBJ2-7, the V gene TRBV7-6; TRBD1 aligns across 9 bases. The CDR3 runs to 15 residues. Germline V lookup: CDR1 SGHVS, CDR2 FNYEAQ. The V segment lost 4 bases and the J segment 4 bases; nucleotides outside the gene matches: 8. CDR3 region: CASSSLGQGKYEQYF. In DNA, the CDR3 is TGTGCCAGCAGCTCCCTTGGACAGGGGAAGTACGAGCAGTACTTC.

The rearrangement links TRBV19 to TRBJ1-2, with D perhaps matching TRBD1 (6 bases). V lost 7 bases and J 2 bases, leaving 8 bases between the germline ends. The CDR3 runs to 12 residues. Germline assignment: CDR1 LNHDA and CDR2 SQIVND (reference sequence). The CDR3 sequence: CASMGANYGYTF. The CDR3 nucleotides read TGTGCCAGTATGGGGGCGAACTATGGCTACACCTTC. Supplemented by reference TRBV19 and TRBJ1-2, the full variable domain reads DGGITQSPKYLFRKEGQNVTLSCEQNLNHDAMYWYRQDPGQGLRLIYYSQIVNDFQKGDIAEGYSVSREKKESFPLTVTSAQKNPTAFYLCASMGANYGYTFGSGTRLTVV.

The chain is built from TRBV2 and TRBJ1-1; TRBD1 agrees at 8 bases. V gave up 4 bases and J gave up 1 base; unmatched junction bases: 2. CDR3 length equals 14 residues. Germline values: CDR1 SNHLY, CDR2 FYNNEI. The CDR3 DNA follows: TGTGCCAGCAGTGTACAGGGGGAGAACACTGAAGCTTTCTTT. This gives the protein CASSVQGENTEAFF.

The chain carries TRBV30 and TRBJ2-5, with 9 nucleotides matching TRBD2. The CDR3 is 14 amino acids. V was clipped by 5 bases and J by 5 bases; unmatched bases: 9. Germline CDR1 is GTSNPN and CDR2 is SVGIG (reference sequence). Here the CDR3 DNA reads TGTGCCTGGTCCTCGGGACTAGCTACCGAGACCCAGTACTTC. Protein product: CAWSSGLATETQYF.

The genes are TRBV24-1 and TRBJ1-2, with a tentative D call TRBD1 (6 bases). The CDR3 has 16 residues. The germline V and J ends were trimmed by 3 bases and 6 bases, with 19 bases remaining between them. Germline CDR1 reads KGHDR; CDR2 reads SFDVKD. DNA of the CDR3: TGTGCCACCAGTGATCGCTCGACAGGTTCGAAGGATGGCTACACCTTC. Translation gives CATSDRSTGSKDGYTF.

In this sample, this clone turned up once. Other DNA sequences of this sample code for an identical CDR3. This chain connects TRBV2 to TRBJ2-3; D remains ambiguous. Trimming left V 1 base short and J 7 bases short, with 6 bases between. Germline CDR1 SNHLY, CDR2 FYNNEI. CDR3 length: 12 amino acids. CDR3 residues: CASSEGQNTQYF. In DNA form, the CDR3 reads TGTGCCAGCAGTGAAGGACAAAATACGCAGTATTTT. Filled out from reference TRBV2 and TRBJ2-3, the complete variable domain reads EPEVTQTPSHQVTQMGQEVILRCVPISNHLYFYWYRQILGQKVEFLVSFYNNEISEKSEIFDDQFSVERPDGSNFTLKIRSTKLEDSAMYFCASSEGQNTQYFGPGTRLTVL.

V usage is TRBV7-8 and J usage is TRBJ1-4; D is perhaps TRBD1 (6 bases). The V end lost 2 bases, the J end lost 7 bases, and 8 bases lay between the germline ends. The CDR3 extends over 13 amino acids. Germline CDR1 SGHVS, CDR2 FQNEAQ. This CDR3 reads CASSLHRVEKLFF. In DNA form, the CDR3 reads TGTGCCAGCAGCTTACACAGGGTTGAAAAACTGTTTTTT. Filled out from reference TRBV7-8 and TRBJ1-4, the complete variable domain reads GAGVSQSPRYKVAKRGQDVALRCDPISGHVSLFWYQQALGQGPEFLTYFQNEAQLDKSGLPSDRFFAERPEGSVSTLKIQRTQQEDSAVYLCASSLHRVEKLFFGSGTQLSVL.

The J gene is TRBJ1-5, the V gene TRBV27; 7 nucleotides line up with TRBD1. J lost 5 bases, V lost 3 bases, and 7 bases had no gene match. The length of the CDR3 is 15 residues. In germline, CDR1 is MNHEY, CDR2 SMNVEV (reference sequence). CDR3 sequence (DNA): TGTGCCAGCAGTTTCCTGGTCAGGGGGTATCAGCCCCAGCATTTT. This sequence encodes CASSFLVRGYQPQHF.

The V gene is TRBV4-3, the J gene TRBJ2-2; D is unclear. The ends were cut back, 8 bases at V and 0 bases at J, with 10 bases in the middle. This CDR3 comprises 14 residues. Germline CDR1 is LGHNA and CDR2 is YSLEER. CDR3 loop: CASSDVANTGELFF. For the CDR3, the DNA is TGCGCCAGCTCAGATGTCGCGAACACCGGGGAGCTGTTTTTT.

The chain uses TRBV6-1 and TRBJ1-3; no firm D call. The germline gives CDR1 MNHNS, CDR2 SASEGT. The CDR3 is made up of 15 amino acids. V was cut by 1 base and J by 0 bases, with 7 bases left in between. CDR3 region: CASSEGRYSGNTIYF. The CDR3 DNA sequence: TGTGCCAGCAGTGAAGGGCGGTACTCTGGAAACACCATATATTTT.

V and J are TRBV5-4 and TRBJ2-2; D is possibly TRBD1 (7 bases). V was cut by 0 bases and J by 5 bases, with 14 bases left in between. There are 16 residues in the CDR3. From germline, CDR1 is SGHNT and CDR2 YYREEE (reference sequence). CDR3 amino acids: CASSLGVQGGTGELFF. CDR3 in DNA: TGTGCCAGCAGCTTGGGTGTGCAGGGGGGTACCGGGGAGCTGTTTTTT.

This chain connects TRBV2 to TRBJ1-2; D perhaps matches TRBD1 (5 bases). The CDR3 length is 14 residues. V lost 8 bases to trimming and J lost 2 bases, with 15 bases between them. CDR1 and CDR2 (germline): SNHLY, FYNNEI. In DNA, the CDR3 is TGTGCCAGCTATCCGCTCGCAGGGAACTATGGCTACACCTTC. As protein: CASYPLAGNYGYTF.

The chain employs TRBV7-7 and TRBJ2-5; D is perhaps TRBD1 (6 bases). The CDR3 has 17 residues. In germline, CDR1 is SSHAT, CDR2 FNYEAQ (reference sequence). The V and J ends lost 1 base and 2 bases respectively, with 17 bases between them. The CDR3 loop is CASSLGPLRGQQETQYF. DNA of the CDR3: TGTGCCAGCAGCTTAGGGCCCTTGAGGGGACAACAAGAGACCCAGTACTTC. Based on the CDR3 plus reference TRBV7-7 and TRBJ2-5, the full variable domain is GAGVSQSPRYKVTKRGQDVTLRCDPISSHATLYWYQQALGQGPEFLTYFNYEAQPDKSGLPSDRFSAERPEGSISTLTIQRTEQRDSAMYRCASSLGPLRGQQETQYFGPGTRLLVL.

The genes are TRBV28 and TRBJ2-5; unclear D gene. The CDR3 runs to 15 residues. Per germline, CDR1 MDHEN and CDR2 SYDVKM. Trimming shortened V by 1 base and J by 4 bases, and 13 bases separated the two germline ends. This chain's CDR3 is CASSLSARFGETQYF. The CDR3 DNA reads as TGTGCCAGCAGTTTATCCGCTAGGTTCGGAGAGACCCAGTACTTC.

The chain combines TRBV5-1 with TRBJ2-7, with a weak D call TRBD2 (6 bases). Trimming took 0 bases from V and 2 from J, leaving 12 bases between them. The CDR3 has 15 residues. CDR1 and CDR2 (germline): SGHRS, YFSETQ. The CDR3, as DNA: TGCGCCAGCAGCTTGGTTCTGGGACTCCCCTACGAGCAGTACTTC. Protein sequence: CASSLVLGLPYEQYF.